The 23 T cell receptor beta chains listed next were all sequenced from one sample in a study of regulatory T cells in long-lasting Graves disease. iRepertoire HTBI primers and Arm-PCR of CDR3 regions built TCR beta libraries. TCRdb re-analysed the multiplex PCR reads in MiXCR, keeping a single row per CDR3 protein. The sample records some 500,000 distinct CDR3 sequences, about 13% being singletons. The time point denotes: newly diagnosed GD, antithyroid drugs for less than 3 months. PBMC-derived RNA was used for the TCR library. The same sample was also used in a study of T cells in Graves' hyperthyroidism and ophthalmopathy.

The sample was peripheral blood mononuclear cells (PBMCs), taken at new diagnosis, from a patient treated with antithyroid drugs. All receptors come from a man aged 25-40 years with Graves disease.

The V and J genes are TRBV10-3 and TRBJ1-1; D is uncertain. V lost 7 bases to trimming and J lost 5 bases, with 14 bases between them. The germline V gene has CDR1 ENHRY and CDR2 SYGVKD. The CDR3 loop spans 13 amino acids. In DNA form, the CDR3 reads TGTGCCATCACATCGCAGGTTGATACTGAAGCTTTCTTT. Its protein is CAITSQVDTEAFF.

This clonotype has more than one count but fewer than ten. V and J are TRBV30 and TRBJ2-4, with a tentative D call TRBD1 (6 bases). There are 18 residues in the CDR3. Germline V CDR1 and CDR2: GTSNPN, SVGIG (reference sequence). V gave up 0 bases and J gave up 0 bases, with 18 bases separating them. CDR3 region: CAWSVMGTTRLAKNIQYF. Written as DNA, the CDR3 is TGTGCCTGGAGTGTAATGGGGACAACTCGCCTAGCCAAAAACATTCAGTACTTC.

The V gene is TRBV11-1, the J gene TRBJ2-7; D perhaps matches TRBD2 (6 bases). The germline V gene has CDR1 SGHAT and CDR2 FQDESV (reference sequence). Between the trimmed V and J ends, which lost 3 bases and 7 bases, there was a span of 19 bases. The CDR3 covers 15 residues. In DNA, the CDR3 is TGTGCCAGCAGCTTCAACCTACGGGGGTCCTTGGAGCAGTACTTC. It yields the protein CASSFNLRGSLEQYF.

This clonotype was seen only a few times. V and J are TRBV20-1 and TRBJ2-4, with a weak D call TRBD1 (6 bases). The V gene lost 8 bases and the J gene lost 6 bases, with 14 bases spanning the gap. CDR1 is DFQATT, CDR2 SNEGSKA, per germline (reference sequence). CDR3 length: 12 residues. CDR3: CSPEVQGNIQYF. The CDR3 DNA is TGCAGTCCGGAGGTACAGGGAAACATTCAGTACTTC.

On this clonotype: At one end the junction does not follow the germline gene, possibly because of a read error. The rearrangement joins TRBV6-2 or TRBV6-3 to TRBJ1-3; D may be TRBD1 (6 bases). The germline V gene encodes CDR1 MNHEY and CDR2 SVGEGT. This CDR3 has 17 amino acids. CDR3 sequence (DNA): TGTGCCGGCAGTTACTCCGGCGGGGGCCACTCTGGAAACACCATATATTTT. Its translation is CAGSYSGGGHSGNTIYF.

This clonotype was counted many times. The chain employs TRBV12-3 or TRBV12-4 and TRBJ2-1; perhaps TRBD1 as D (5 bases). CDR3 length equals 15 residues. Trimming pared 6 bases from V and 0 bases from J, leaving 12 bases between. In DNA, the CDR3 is TGTGCCAGCAGCCGACAGTGGAGCTCCTACAATGAGCAGTTCTTC. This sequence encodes CASSRQWSSYNEQFF.

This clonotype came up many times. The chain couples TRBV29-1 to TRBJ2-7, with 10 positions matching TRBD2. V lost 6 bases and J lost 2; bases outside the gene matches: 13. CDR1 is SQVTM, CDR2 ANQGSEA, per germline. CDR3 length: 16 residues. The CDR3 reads CSVVLAGKTLTYEQYF. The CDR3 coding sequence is TGCAGCGTCGTACTAGCGGGAAAAACTTTGACCTACGAGCAGTACTTC.

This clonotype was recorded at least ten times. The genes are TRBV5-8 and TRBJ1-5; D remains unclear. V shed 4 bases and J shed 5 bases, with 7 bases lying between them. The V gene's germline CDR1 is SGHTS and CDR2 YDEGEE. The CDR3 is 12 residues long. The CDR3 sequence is CASSEGDQPQHF. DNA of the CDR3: TGTGCCAGCAGCGAGGGTGATCAGCCCCAGCATTTT.

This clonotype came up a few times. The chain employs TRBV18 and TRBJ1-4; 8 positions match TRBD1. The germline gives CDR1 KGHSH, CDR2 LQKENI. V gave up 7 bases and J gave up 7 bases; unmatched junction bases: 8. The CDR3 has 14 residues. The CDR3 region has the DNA TGTGCCAGCTTAGACCGGGACAGGTCTGAAAAACTGTTTTTT. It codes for CASLDRDRSEKLFF.

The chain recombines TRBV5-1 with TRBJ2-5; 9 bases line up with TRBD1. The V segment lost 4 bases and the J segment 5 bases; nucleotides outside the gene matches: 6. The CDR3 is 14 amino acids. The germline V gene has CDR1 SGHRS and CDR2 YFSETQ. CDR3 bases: TGCGCCAGCAGCAAAGGACAGGGGTTGGAGACCCAGTACTTC. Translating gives CASSKGQGLETQYF.

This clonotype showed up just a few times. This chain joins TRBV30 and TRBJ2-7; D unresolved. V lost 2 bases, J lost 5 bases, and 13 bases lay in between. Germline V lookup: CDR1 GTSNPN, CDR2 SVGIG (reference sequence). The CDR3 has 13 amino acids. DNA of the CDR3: TGTGCCTGGAGTCGTACGGGCGTGCACGAGCAGTACTTC. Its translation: CAWSRTGVHEQYF.

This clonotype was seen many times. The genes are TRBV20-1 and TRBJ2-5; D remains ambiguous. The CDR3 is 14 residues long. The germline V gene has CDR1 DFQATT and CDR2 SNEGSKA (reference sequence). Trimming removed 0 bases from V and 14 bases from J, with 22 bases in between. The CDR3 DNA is TGCAGTGCTAGAGATCTAAGGGATCCGCCGGCTGAATACTTC. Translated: CSARDLRDPPAEYF.

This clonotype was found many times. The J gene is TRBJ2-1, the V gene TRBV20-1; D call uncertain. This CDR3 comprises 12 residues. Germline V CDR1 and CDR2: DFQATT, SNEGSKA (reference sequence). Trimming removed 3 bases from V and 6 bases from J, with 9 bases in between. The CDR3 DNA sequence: TGCAGTGCTAGTCAGGCATTCAATGAGCAGTTCTTC. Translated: CSASQAFNEQFF.

The DNA of the CDR3 is TGTGCCAGCAGCTTAGGACAGGGTATTCAGCCCCAGCATTTT. It encodes CASSLGQGIQPQHF. The rearrangement links TRBV7-9 to TRBJ1-5, with TRBD1 matching 7 bases. J gave up 6 bases and V 1 base, and 3 bases lay outside the gene matches. Germline CDR1 and CDR2: SEHNR and FQNEAQ (reference sequence). The CDR3 runs 14 residues.

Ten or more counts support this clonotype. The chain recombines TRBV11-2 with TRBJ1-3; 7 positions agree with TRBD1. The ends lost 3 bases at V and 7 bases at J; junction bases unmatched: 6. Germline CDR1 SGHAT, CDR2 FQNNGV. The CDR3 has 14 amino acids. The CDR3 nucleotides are TGTGCCAGCAGCTTCTACAGGGGTAGGAACACCATATATTTT. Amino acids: CASSFYRGRNTIYF.

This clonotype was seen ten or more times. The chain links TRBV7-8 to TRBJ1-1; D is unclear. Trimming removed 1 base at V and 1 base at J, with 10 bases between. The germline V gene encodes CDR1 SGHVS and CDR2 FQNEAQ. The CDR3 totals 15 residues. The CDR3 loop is CASSLVLVGNTEAFF. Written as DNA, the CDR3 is TGTGCCAGCAGCTTAGTATTGGTAGGGAACACTGAAGCTTTCTTT.

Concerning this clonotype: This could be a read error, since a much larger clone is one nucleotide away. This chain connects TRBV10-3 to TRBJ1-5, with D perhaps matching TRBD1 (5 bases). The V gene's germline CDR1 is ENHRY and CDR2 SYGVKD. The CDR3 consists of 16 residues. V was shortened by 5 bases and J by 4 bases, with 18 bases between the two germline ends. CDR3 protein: CAISYSRQGKNQPQHF. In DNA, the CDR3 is TGTGCCATCAGTTATAGTAGGCAGGGAAAGAATCAGCCCCAGCATTTT.

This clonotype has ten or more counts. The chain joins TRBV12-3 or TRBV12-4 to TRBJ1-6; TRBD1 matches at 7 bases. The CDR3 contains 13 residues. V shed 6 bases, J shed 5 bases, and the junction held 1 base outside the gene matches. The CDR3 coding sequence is TGTGCCAGCAGGGGACAGAATAATTCACCCCTCCACTTT. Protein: CASRGQNNSPLHF.

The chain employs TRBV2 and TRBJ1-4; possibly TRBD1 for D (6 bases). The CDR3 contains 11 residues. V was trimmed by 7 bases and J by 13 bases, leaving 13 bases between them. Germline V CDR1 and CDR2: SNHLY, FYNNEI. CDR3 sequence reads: CASTGDTRLFF. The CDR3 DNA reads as TGTGCCAGCACAGGGGACACGAGACTGTTTTTT.

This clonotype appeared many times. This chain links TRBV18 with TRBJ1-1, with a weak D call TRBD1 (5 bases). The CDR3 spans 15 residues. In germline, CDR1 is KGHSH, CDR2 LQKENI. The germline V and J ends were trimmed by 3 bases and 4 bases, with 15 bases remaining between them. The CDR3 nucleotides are TGTGCCAGCTCACCGAGAGGGGCACCCAGCACTGAAGCTTTCTTT. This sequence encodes CASSPRGAPSTEAFF.

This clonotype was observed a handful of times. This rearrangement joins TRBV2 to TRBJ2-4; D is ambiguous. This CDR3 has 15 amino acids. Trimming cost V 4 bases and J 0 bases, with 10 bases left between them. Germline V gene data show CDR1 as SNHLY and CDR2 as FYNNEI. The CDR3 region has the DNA TGTGCCAGCAGTGTTGAGAGTTTAGCCAAAAACATTCAGTACTTC. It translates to CASSVESLAKNIQYF.

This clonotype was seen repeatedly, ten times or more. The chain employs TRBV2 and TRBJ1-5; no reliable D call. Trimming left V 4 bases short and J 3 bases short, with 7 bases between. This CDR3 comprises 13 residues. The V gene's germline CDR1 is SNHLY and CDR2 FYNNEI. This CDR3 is CASSVTVNQPQHF. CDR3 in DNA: TGTGCCAGCAGTGTAACAGTCAATCAGCCCCAGCATTTT. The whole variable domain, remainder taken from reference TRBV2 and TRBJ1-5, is EPEVTQTPSHQVTQMGQEVILRCVPISNHLYFYWYRQILGQKVEFLVSFYNNEISEKSEIFDDQFSVERPDGSNFTLKIRSTKLEDSAMYFCASSVTVNQPQHFGDGTRLSIL.

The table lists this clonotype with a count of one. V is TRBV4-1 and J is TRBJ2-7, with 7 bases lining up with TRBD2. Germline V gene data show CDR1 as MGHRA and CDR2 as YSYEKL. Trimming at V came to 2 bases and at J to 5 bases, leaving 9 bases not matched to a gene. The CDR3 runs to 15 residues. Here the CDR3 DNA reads TGCGCCAGCAGCCAACTGGGGGGGAGCATCAACGAGCAGTACTTC. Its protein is CASSQLGGSINEQYF.